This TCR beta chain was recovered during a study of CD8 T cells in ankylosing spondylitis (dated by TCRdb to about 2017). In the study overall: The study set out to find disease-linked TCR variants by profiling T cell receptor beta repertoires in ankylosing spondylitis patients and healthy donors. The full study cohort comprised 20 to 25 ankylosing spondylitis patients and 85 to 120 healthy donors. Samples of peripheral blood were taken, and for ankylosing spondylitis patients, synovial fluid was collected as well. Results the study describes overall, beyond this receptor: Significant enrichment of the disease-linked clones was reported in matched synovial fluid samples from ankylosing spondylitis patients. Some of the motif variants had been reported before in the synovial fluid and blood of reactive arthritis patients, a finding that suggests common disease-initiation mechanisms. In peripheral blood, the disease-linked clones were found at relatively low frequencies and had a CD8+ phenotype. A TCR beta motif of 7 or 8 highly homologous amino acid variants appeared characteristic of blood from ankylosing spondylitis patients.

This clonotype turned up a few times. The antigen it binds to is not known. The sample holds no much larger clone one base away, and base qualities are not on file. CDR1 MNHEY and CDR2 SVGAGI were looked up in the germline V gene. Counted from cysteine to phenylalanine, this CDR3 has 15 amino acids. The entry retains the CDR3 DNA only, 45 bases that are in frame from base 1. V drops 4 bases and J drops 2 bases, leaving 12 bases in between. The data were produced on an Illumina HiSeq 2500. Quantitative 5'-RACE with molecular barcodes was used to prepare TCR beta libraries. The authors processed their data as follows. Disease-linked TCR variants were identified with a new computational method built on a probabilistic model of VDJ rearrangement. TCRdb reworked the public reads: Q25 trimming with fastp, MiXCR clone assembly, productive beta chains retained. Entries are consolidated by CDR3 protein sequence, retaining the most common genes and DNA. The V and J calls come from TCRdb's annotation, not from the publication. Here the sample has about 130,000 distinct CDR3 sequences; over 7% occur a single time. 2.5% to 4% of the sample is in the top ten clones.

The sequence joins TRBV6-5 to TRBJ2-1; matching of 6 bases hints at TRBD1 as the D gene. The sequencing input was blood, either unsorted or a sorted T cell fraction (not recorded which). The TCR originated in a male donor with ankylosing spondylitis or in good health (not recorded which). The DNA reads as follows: TGTGCCAGCAGTTCTCAGGGGCAGCCCTACAATGAGCAGTTCTTC. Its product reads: CASSSQGQPYNEQFF.